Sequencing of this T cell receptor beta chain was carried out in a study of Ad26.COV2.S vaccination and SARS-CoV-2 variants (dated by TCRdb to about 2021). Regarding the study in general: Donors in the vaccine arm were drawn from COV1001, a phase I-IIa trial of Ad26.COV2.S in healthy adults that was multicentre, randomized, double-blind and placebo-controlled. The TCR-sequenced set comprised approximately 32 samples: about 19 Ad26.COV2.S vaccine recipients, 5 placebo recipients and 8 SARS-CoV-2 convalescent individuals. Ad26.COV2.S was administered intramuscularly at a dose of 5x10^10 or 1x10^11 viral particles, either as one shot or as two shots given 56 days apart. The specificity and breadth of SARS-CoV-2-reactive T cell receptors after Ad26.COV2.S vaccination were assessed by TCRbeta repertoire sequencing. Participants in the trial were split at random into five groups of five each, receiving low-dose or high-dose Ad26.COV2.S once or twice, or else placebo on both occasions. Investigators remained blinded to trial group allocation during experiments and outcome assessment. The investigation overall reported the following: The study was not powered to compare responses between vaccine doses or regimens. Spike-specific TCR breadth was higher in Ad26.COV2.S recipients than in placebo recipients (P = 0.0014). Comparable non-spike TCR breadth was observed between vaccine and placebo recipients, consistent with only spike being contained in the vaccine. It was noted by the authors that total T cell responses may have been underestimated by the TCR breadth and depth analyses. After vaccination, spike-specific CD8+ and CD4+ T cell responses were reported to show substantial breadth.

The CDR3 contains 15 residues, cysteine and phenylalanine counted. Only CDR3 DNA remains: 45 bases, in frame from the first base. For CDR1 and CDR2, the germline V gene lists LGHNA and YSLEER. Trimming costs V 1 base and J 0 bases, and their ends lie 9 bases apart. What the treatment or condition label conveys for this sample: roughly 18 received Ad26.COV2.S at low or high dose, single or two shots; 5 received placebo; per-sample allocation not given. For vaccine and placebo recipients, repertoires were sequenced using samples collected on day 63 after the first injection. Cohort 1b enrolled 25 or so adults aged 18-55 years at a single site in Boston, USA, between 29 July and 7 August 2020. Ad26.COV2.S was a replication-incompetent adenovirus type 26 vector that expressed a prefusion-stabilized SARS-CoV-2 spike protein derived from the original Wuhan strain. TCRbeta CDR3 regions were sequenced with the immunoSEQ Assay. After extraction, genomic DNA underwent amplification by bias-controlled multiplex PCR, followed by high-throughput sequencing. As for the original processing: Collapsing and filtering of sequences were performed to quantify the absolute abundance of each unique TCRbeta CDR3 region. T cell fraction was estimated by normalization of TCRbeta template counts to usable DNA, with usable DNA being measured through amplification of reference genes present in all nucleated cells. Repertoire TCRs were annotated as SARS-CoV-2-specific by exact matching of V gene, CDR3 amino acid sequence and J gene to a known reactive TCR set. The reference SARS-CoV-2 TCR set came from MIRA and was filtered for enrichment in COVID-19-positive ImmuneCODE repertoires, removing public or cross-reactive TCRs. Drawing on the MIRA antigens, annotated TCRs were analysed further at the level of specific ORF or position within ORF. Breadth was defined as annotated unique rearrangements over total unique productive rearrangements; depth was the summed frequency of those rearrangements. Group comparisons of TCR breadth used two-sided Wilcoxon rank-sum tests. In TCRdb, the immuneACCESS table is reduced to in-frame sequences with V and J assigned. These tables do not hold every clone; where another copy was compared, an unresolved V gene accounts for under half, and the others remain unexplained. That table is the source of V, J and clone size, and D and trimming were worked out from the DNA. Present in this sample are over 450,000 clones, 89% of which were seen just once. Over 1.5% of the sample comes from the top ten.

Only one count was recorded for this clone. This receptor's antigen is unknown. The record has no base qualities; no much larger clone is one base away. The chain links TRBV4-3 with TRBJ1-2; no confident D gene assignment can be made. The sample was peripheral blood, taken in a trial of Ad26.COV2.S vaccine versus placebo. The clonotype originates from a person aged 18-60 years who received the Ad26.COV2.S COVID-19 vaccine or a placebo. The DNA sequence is TGCGCCAGCAGCCAAGGAGAGGGAGCTAACTATGGCTACACCTTC. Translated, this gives CASSQGEGANYGYTF.